The source of this TCR beta chain is a study of CD8+ T cells in alopecia areata. The wider study: The percentage of affected scalp area served as the score of severity for treated patients. Overall study results and limits: Tofacitinib significantly lowered scalp clonality and expanded CD8+ clones among the top 100.

With respect to this clone: Its antigen is undetermined.

Treatment reported: oral pan-JAK inhibitor, 5-10 mg twice daily. Investigators isolated RNA and reverse transcribed it into cDNA to act as the sequencing template. Assay used: immunoSEQ multiplex PCR; TCRdb lists only in-frame clones, some missing. The sample consists of some 100,000 clones, 50% to 75% of them appearing once. V lost 4 bases and J lost 3, with 13 bases in between. Germline V gene data show CDR1 as SQVTM and CDR2 as ANQGSEA. The CDR3 runs 14 residues. The sequence derives from a human donor with alopecia areata. The V and J genes are TRBV29-1 and TRBJ2-1, with unresolved D. The sample in question was CD8+ T cells sorted from blood, obtained at week 4, from a patient treated with tofacitinib. The CDR3 DNA is TGCAGCGTTGCGTCTCCGAGGAGCTACAATGAGCAGTTCTTC. Protein product: CSVASPRSYNEQFF.